Sequencing of this T cell receptor (beta chain) was carried out in a study of tumour-infiltrating T cells in Burkitt lymphoma. Whole-study context: Patients covered every epidemiological subtype of Burkitt lymphoma. Productive clonality predicted overall and progression-free survival. Study findings and constraints: Several public clonotypes recurred in numerous Burkitt lymphoma patients.

Germline CDR1 and CDR2: SGHNT and YENEEA. CDR3 length: 12 amino acids. V was cut by 5 bases and J by 3 bases, with 6 bases left in between. Sequencing used immunoSEQ multiplex PCR; TCRdb keeps in-frame clones, though not all of them. The sample lists approximately 46,000 clones, approximately 31% occurring once. Comment on this clone: Its antigen is not identified.

This TCR was sampled from a human donor with Burkitt lymphoma. The specimen sequenced was tumor tissue. The V call is TRBV11-3, the J call TRBJ2-3; TRBD1 might be the D (6 bases). This chain's CDR3 is CASSRGTDTQYF. Here the CDR3 DNA reads TGTGCCAGCAGCAGGGGGACAGATACGCAGTATTTT.